This T cell receptor (beta chain) was documented in a study of human T cells and chemical hapten exposure. Study at large: Patients additionally received therapeutic doses of diphenylcyclopropenone on the scalp once a week, and this continued throughout the roughly 25-week study. Each patch test put 0.01% DPC on the upper back, and results were read at 6 days. TCR yields per sample varied, mainly owing to small pooled library volume differences. Alopecia areata, totalis or universalis affected patients, mainly female.

As to time point: pre-sensitization, week 0. The treatment denotes: therapeutic diphenylcyclopropenone sensitization with weekly scalp DPC. A single record per CDR3 protein comes from TCRdb applying MiXCR to the RACE reads. Among about 70,000 distinct CDR3 sequences listed, approximately 11% were seen once. This clonotype was observed many times. Trimming left V 5 bases short and J 8 bases short, with 24 bases between. This CDR3 comprises 15 residues. Germline V lookup: CDR1 DFQATT, CDR2 SNEGSKA (reference sequence). The gene calls are TRBV20-1 and TRBJ1-2; weak D call: TRBD1 (6 bases). The TCR was taken from a woman aged 45 to 65 with alopecia areata. Some clones in this sample may be carry-over from other donors' samples. This material consisted of whole blood, taken in connection with sensitization to the hapten diphenylcyclopropenone (DPC). The CDR3 region is CSASSDSSPQRGYTF. The CDR3 nucleotides read TGCAGTGCTTCTTCGGACAGCTCCCCCCAACGGGGCTACACCTTC.